The 19 T cell receptor beta chains listed next were all sequenced from one sample in a study of PD-L1 blockade in urothelial cancer. Measured with immunoSEQ multiplex PCR; TCRdb has only the in-frame clones, and not every one. The sample lists about 24,000 clones, 84% occurring once. The sample consisted of PBMCs, taken around atezolizumab (anti-PD-L1) treatment. The receptors derive from a man aged 65 to 79 with urothelial cancer.

This clone was detected a few times. The V call is TRBV19, the J call TRBJ1-1; 7 bases agree with TRBD1. V shed 3 bases and J 4 bases; nucleotides not matched to a gene: 5. The CDR3 has 14 residues. Germline CDR1 reads LNHDA; CDR2 reads SQIVND (reference sequence). The CDR3 nucleotides read TGTGCCAGTAGTATGACGACAGGGATCACTGAAGCTTTCTTT. Amino acids: CASSMTTGITEAFF.

This rearrangement joins TRBV5-8 to TRBJ1-5; 9 nucleotides line up with TRBD1. The CDR3 sequence is 15 residues long. CDR1 SGHTS and CDR2 YDEGEE come from the germline V gene. After removal of 2 bases from V and 2 bases from J, the junction contained 2 bases not matched to a gene. The CDR3 sequence is CASSFRDRGNQPQHF. CDR3 in DNA: TGTGCCAGCAGCTTCCGGGACAGGGGCAATCAGCCCCAGCATTTT.

Judged by abundance, this clone is medium-sized. Other DNA sequences in this specimen translate into the identical CDR3. This sequence joins TRBV9 and TRBJ2-1, with 8 bases aligning to TRBD2. Germline V gives CDR1 SGDLS, CDR2 YYNGEE. J gave up 5 bases and V 0 bases, and 4 bases lay outside the gene matches. CDR3 size: 15 residues. CDR3: CASSVVSGAHNEQFF. The CDR3 DNA follows: TGTGCCAGCAGCGTAGTTAGCGGGGCACACAATGAGCAGTTCTTC.

In this sample, this clone turned up once. The chain joins TRBV5-1 to TRBJ1-2; D is perhaps TRBD1 (5 bases). Germline-derived CDR1 and CDR2 are SGHRS and YFSETQ. Trimming removed 0 bases at V and 7 bases at J, with 10 bases between. The CDR3 covers 13 residues. CDR3 protein: CASSLGQGGGYTF. DNA for the CDR3: TGCGCCAGCAGCTTGGGCCAGGGAGGTGGCTACACCTTC.

The CDR3 region has the DNA TGTGCCAGCAGTTACCTCGGAACAGGGGAGGATGGCTACACCTTC. Amino acid sequence: CASSYLGTGEDGYTF. V is TRBV6-5 and J is TRBJ1-2; 7 nucleotides agree with TRBD1. CDR3 length equals 15 residues. V lost 2 bases, J lost 6 bases, and 9 bases stayed unmatched. Germline V CDR1 and CDR2: MNHEY, SVGAGI.

The chain combines TRBV7-9 with TRBJ2-2; 11 bases are a match to TRBD1. With 3 bases clipped from V and 6 bases from J, the junction kept 9 bases outside the gene matches. Germline CDR1 and CDR2: SEHNR and FQNEAQ (reference sequence). The CDR3 is 17 amino acids. CDR3 bases: TGTGCCAGCAGCTTCCGGACAGGGGGCACGTATGCCGGGGAGCTGTTTTTT. This sequence encodes CASSFRTGGTYAGELFF.

The chain has TRBV19 and TRBJ1-5, with D tentatively TRBD1 (5 bases). The V end was cut by 9 bases, the J end by 5 bases, with 8 bases between. This CDR3 is 11 amino acids long. Per germline, CDR1 LNHDA and CDR2 SQIVND (reference sequence). CDR3 coding DNA: TGTGCCAGCTGGGGGGATCAGCCCCAGCATTTT. Translation gives CASWGDQPQHF.

This chain joins TRBV10-2 and TRBJ1-1, with D unclear. CDR3 length: 12 amino acids. Germline V gives CDR1 WSHSY, CDR2 SAAADI. The V and J ends lost 5 bases and 7 bases respectively, with 11 bases between them. CDR3 sequence (DNA): TGCGCCAGCAGTCCCGGAGTCATTGAAGCTTTCTTT. It specifies CASSPGVIEAFF.

In its sample, this clone was seen once. The rearrangement uses TRBV2 and TRBJ1-5; no clear D. Germline CDR1 and CDR2: SNHLY and FYNNEI. The germline V and J ends were trimmed by 3 bases and 5 bases, with 11 bases remaining between them. This CDR3 is 14 amino acids long. The CDR3 DNA reads as TGTGCCAGCAGTGACGGGGAAACGTATCAGCCCCAGCATTTT. This gives the protein CASSDGETYQPQHF.

The gene calls are TRBV7-9 and TRBJ2-4; TRBD1 matches 7 bases. CDR1 and CDR2 (germline): SEHNR, FQNEAQ (reference sequence). Trimming at V came to 1 base and at J to 3 bases, leaving 6 bases not matched to a gene. The CDR3 is 16 residues long. The CDR3 reads CASSLGDSAGKNIQYF. CDR3 DNA sequence: TGTGCCAGCAGCTTAGGGGACAGCGCGGGCAAAAACATTCAGTACTTC.

As to this clone: A junction end diverges from the germline sequence, so it may reflect a read error. V usage is TRBV7-7 and J usage is TRBJ1-2, with unresolved D. CDR3 length: 13 amino acids. Germline V gene lookup returns CDR1 SSHAT and CDR2 FNYEAQ (reference sequence). The CDR3 region has the DNA TGTGCTAGCAGCTTACCCCCTTGCTATGGCTACACCTTC. This sequence encodes CASSLPPCYGYTF.

The genes are TRBV6-5 and TRBJ1-5; 7 bases are a match to TRBD1. The V segment lost 6 bases and the J segment 5 bases; nucleotides outside the gene matches: 10. This CDR3 spans 15 amino acids. CDR1 and CDR2 (germline): MNHEY, SVGAGI. CDR3 sequence (DNA): TGTGCCAGCAGCTCAACCACAGGGGTTGATCAGCCCCAGCATTTT. Its translation: CASSSTTGVDQPQHF.

J is TRBJ1-5 and V is TRBV21-1; TRBD1, as called in the table, went unchecked against the DNA. TRBV21-1 is a pseudogene segment. The CDR3 extends over 14 amino acids. The DNA of the CDR3 is TGTGCCAAATCCACAGCATATAGCAATCAGCCCCAGCATTTT. Translating gives CAKSTAYSNQPQHF.

CDR3 bases: TGCGCCAGCAGCTCAACCGGGACTAGCACAGATACGCAGTATTTT. Translated, it gives CASSSTGTSTDTQYF. This chain connects TRBV5-1 to TRBJ2-3; D possibly corresponds to TRBD2 (6 bases). Germline V CDR1 and CDR2: SGHRS, YFSETQ. This CDR3 has 15 residues. Trimming took 3 bases from V and 0 from J, leaving 11 bases between them. Based on the CDR3 plus reference TRBV5-1 and TRBJ2-3, the full variable domain is KAGVTQTPRYLIKTRGQQVTLSCSPISGHRSVSWYQQTPGQGLQFLFEYFSETQRNKGNFPGRFSGRQFSNSRSEMNVSTLELGDSALYLCASSSTGTSTDTQYFGPGTRLTVL.

The CDR3 region has the DNA TGTGCCAGCAGCTTGGCGGGCAGGGGGCGATCCTACGAGCAGTACTTC. This gives the protein CASSLAGRGRSYEQYF. The V and J genes are TRBV5-4 and TRBJ2-7; 8 nucleotides align to TRBD1. There are 16 residues in the CDR3. V lost 0 bases to trimming and J lost 1 base; unmatched junction nucleotides: 6. Germline CDR1 is SGHNT and CDR2 is YYREEE (reference sequence).

This chain connects TRBV2 to TRBJ2-7, with D possibly matching TRBD1 (6 bases). Germline loops: CDR1 SNHLY, CDR2 FYNNEI. V shed 3 bases and J shed 4 bases, with 10 bases lying between them. The CDR3 spans 13 residues. Here the CDR3 DNA reads TGTGCCAGCAGTGATAGGGGGTGGTACGAGCAGTACTTC. Translation gives CASSDRGWYEQYF.

In its sample, this clone was seen a few times. The chain employs TRBV2 and TRBJ1-3, with 9 bases fitting TRBD1. The length of the CDR3 is 18 residues. CDR1 SNHLY and CDR2 FYNNEI come from the germline V gene. Trimming cost V 5 bases and J 4 bases; bases outside gene matches: 15. The CDR3 DNA reads as TGTGCCAGCAGTTCCTCGGGGACAGGGCACCGTCCCGGAAACACCATATATTTT. It encodes CASSSSGTGHRPGNTIYF. The variable domain in full, with the rest retrieved from reference TRBV2 and TRBJ1-3, is EPEVTQTPSHQVTQMGQEVILRCVPISNHLYFYWYRQILGQKVEFLVSFYNNEISEKSEIFDDQFSVERPDGSNFTLKIRSTKLEDSAMYFCASSSSGTGHRPGNTIYFGEGSWLTVV.

The rearrangement uses TRBV5-6 and TRBJ2-1; weak D call: TRBD1 (6 bases). Germline V gene lookup returns CDR1 SGHDT and CDR2 YYEEEE. CDR3 size: 13 residues. The V and J ends lost 2 bases and 4 bases respectively, with 7 bases between them. The CDR3 DNA is TGTGCCAGCAGCTTCACAGGGTACAATGAGCAGTTCTTC. This gives the protein CASSFTGYNEQFF.

The gene calls are TRBV6-5 and TRBJ2-6; no firm D call. Trimming removed 0 bases from V and 3 bases from J, with 3 bases in between. The CDR3 extends over 14 amino acids. CDR1 is MNHEY and CDR2 is SVGAGI in the germline V gene. The DNA of the CDR3 is TGTGCCAGCAGTTACTCTATTGGGGCCAACGTCCTGACTTTC. This gives the protein CASSYSIGANVLTF.